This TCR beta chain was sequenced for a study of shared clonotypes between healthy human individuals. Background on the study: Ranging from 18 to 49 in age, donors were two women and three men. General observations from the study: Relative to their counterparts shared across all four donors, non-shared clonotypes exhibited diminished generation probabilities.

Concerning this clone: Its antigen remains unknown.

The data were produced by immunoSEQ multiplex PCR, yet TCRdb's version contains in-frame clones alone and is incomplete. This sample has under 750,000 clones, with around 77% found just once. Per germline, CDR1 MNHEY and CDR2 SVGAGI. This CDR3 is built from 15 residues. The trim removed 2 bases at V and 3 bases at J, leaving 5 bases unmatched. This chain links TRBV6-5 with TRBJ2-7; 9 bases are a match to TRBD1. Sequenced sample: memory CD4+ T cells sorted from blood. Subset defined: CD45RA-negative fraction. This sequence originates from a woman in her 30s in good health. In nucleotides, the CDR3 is TGTGCCAGCAGTTACGGGACAGGGAAATACTACGAGCAGTACTTC. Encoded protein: CASSYGTGKYYEQYF.